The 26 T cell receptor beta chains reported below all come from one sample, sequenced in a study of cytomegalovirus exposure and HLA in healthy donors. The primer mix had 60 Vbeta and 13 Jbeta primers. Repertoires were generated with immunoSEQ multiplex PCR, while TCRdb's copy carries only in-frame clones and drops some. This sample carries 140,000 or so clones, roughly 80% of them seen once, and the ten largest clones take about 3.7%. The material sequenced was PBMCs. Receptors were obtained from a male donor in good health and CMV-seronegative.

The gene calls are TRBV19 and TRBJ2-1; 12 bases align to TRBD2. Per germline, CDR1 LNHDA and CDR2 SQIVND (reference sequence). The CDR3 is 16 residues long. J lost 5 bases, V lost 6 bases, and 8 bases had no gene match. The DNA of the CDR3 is TGTGCCAGTAGGCTATCCCTAGCGGGGGGGCACAATGAGCAGTTCTTC. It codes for CASRLSLAGGHNEQFF.

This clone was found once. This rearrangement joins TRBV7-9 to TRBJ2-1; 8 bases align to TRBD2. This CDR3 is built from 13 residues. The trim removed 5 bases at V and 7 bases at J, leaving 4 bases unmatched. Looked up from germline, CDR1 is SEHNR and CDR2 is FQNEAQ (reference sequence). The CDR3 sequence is CASSPTSGNEQFF. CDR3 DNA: TGTGCCAGCAGCCCCACTAGCGGAAATGAGCAGTTCTTC.

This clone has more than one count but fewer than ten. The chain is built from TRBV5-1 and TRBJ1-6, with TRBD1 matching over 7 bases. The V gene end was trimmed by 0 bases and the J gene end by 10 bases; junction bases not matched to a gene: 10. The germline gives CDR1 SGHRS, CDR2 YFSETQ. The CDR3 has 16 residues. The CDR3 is CASSLAYRGAGSPLHF. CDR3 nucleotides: TGCGCCAGCAGCTTGGCCTACAGGGGCGCAGGGTCACCCCTCCACTTT.

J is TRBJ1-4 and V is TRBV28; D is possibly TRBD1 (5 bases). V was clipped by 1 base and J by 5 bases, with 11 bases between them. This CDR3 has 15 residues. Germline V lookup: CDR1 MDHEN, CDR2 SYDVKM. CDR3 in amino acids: CASSLYGGLNEKLFF. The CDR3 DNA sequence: TGTGCCAGCAGTTTATATGGGGGGTTGAATGAAAAACTGTTTTTT.

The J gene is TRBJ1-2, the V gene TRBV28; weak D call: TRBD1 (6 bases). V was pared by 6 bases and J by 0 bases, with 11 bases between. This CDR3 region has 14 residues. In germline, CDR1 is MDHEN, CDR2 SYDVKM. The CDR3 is CASRGAPPNYGYTF. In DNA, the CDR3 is TGTGCCAGCAGGGGGGCACCGCCTAACTATGGCTACACCTTC.

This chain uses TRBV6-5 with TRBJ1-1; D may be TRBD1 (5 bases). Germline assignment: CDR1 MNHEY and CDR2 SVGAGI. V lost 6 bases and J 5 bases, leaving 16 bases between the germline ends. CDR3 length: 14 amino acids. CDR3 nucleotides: TGTGCCAGCAGGGGAAACGGGGGGGGAACTGAAGCTTTCTTT. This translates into CASRGNGGGTEAFF.

CDR3 region: CAWSQDRYNEQFF. The CDR3 region has the DNA TGTGCCTGGAGTCAGGACAGGTACAATGAGCAGTTCTTC. V usage is TRBV30 and J usage is TRBJ2-1; 7 bases agree with TRBD1. J lost 4 bases, V lost 2 bases, and 2 bases had no gene match. The germline V gene has CDR1 GTSNPN and CDR2 SVGIG (reference sequence). CDR3 length equals 13 residues.

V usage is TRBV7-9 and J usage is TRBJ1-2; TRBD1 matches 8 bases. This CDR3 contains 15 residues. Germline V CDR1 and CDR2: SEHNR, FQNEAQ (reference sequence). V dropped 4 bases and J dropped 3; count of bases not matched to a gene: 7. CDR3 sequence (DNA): TGTGCCAGCAGCTCCGGGACAGGCGACTACTATGGCTACACCTTC. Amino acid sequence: CASSSGTGDYYGYTF. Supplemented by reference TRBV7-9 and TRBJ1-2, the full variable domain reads DTGVSQNPRHKITKRGQNVTFRCDPISEHNRLYWYRQTLGQGPEFLTYFQNEAQLEKSRLLSDRFSAERPKGSFSTLEIQRTEQGDSAMYLCASSSGTGDYYGYTFGSGTRLTVV.

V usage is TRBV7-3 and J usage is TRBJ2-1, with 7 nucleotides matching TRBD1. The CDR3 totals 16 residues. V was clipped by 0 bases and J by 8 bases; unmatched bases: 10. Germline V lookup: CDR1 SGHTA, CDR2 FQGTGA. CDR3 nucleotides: TGTGCCAGCAGCTTAACCGGGACAGTAACATTCCATGAGCAGTTCTTC. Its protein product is CASSLTGTVTFHEQFF.

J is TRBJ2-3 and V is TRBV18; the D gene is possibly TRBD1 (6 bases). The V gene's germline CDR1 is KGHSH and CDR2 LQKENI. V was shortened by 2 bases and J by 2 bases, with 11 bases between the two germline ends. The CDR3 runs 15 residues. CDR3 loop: CASSPSGQYTDTQYF. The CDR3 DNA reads TGTGCCAGCTCACCATCAGGACAGTACACAGATACGCAGTATTTT.

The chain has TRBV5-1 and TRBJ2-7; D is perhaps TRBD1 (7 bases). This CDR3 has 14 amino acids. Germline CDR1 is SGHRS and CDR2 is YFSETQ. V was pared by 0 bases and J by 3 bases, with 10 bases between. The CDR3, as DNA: TGCGCCAGCAGCTTGGCAGGGGGGCGCTACGAGCAGTACTTC. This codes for CASSLAGGRYEQYF.

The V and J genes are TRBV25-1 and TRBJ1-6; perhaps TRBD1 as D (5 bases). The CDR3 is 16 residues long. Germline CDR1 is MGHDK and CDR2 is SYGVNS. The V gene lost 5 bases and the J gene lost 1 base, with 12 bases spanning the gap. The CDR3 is CASSNAKGSYNSPLHF. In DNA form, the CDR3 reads TGTGCCAGCAGTAACGCTAAGGGGTCCTATAATTCACCCCTCCACTTT.

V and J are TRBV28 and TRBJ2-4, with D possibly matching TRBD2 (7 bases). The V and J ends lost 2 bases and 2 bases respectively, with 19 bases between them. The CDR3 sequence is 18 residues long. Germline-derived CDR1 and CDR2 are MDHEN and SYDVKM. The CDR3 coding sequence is TGTGCCAGCAGTTTAAATGGGGGGGCCTCTGTTTCCAAAAACATTCAGTACTTC. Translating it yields CASSLNGGASVSKNIQYF.

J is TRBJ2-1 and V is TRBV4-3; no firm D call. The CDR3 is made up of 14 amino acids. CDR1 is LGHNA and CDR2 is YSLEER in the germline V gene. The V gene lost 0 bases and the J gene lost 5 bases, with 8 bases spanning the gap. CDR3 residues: CASSQDLTDNEQFF. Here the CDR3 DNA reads TGCGCCAGCAGCCAAGATCTAACTGACAATGAGCAGTTCTTC.

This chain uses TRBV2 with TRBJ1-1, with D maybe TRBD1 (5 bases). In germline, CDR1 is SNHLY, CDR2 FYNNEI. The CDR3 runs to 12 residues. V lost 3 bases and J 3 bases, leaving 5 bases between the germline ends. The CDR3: CASSDRDTEAFF. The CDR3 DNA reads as TGTGCCAGCAGTGACAGGGACACTGAAGCTTTCTTT.

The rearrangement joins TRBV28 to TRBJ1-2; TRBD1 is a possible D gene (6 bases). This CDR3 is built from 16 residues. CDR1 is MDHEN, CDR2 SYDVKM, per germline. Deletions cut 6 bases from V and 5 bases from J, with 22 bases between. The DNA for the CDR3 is TGTGCCAGCAGCCTCAAGACAGGTGAAGCTTGGTATGGCTACACCTTC. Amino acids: CASSLKTGEAWYGYTF.

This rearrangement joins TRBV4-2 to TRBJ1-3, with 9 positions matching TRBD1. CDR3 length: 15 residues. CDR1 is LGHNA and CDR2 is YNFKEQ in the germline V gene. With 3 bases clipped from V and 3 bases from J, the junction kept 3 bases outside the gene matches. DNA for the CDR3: TGTGCCAGCAGCCACGGACAGGGGAGTGGAAACACCATATATTTT. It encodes CASSHGQGSGNTIYF.

The CDR3 DNA reads as TGCGCCAGCAGCTCAGACGGCAGGGCCCACGAGCAGTACTTC. Encoded protein: CASSSDGRAHEQYF. The V gene is TRBV5-1, the J gene TRBJ2-7; a weak D match, TRBD1 (5 bases). Germline CDR1 is SGHRS and CDR2 is YFSETQ. V was trimmed by 3 bases and J by 5 bases, leaving 15 bases between them. CDR3 size: 14 residues.

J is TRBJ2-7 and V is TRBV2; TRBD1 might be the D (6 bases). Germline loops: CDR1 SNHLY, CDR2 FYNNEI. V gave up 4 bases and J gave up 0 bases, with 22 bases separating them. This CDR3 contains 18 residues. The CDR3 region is CASSGGPGRLWGSYEQYF. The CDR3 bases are TGTGCCAGCAGTGGGGGGCCAGGGAGACTGTGGGGCTCCTACGAGCAGTACTTC.

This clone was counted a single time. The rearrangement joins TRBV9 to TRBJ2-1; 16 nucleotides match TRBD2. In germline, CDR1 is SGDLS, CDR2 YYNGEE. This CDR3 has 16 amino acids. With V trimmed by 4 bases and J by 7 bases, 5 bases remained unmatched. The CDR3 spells CASSLGLAGGLNEQFF. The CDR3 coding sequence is TGTGCCAGCAGCCTGGGACTAGCGGGAGGGCTTAATGAGCAGTTCTTC.

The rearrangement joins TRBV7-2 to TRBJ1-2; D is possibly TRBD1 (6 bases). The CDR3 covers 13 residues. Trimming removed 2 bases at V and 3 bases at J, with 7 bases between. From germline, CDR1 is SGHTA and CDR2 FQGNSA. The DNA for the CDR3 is TGTGCCAGCAGCTTATCAGGGGACTATGGCTACACCTTC. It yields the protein CASSLSGDYGYTF.

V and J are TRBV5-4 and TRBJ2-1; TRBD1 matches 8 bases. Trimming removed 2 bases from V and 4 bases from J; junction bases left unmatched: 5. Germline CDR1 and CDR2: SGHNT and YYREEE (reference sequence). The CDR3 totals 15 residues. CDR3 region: CASSLGQGVYNEQFF. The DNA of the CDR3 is TGTGCCAGCAGCTTAGGACAGGGCGTATACAATGAGCAGTTCTTC.

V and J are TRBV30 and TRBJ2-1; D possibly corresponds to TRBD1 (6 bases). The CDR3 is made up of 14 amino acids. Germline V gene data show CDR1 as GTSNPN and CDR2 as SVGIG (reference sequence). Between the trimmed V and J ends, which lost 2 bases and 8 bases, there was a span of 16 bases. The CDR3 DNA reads TGTGCCTGGAGTTTAGGGGGTGGGGTGGATGAGCAGTTCTTC. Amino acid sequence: CAWSLGGGVDEQFF.

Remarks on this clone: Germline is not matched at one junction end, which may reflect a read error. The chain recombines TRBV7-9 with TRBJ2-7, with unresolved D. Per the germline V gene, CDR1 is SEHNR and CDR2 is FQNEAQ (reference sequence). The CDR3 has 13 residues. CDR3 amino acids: CSSSPHEAYEQYF. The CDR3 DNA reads TGTTCCAGCAGCCCCCACGAGGCCTACGAGCAGTACTTC.

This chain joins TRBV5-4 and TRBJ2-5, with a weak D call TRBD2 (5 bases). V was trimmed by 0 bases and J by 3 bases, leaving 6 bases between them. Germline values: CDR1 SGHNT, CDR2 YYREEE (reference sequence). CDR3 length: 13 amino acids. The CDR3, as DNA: TGTGCCAGCAGCTTGGCCGGGAAAGAGACCCAGTACTTC. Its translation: CASSLAGKETQYF.

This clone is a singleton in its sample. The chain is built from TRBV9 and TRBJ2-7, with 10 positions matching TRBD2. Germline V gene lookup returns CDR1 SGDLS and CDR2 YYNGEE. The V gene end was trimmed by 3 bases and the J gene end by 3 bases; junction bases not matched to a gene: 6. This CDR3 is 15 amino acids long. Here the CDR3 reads CASSDLGTSVYEQYF. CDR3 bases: TGTGCCAGCAGCGACCTCGGGACTAGCGTCTACGAGCAGTACTTC.